These T cell receptor beta chains were read from a single sample in a study of control samples from healthy donors and cancer patients. Sequencing used immunoSEQ multiplex PCR; TCRdb keeps in-frame clones, though not all of them. The data contain fewer than 85,000 clones, around 91% of them singletons. The source material was blood. These receptors were obtained from a man aged 50 to 59 in good health. Each CDR3 is given with its conserved first and last residue. The order of the fields is clone size, J gene, V gene, D gene, CDR3 protein, CDR3 DNA. The D gene is left open where the match is weak. The listing skips clone size in some rows; elsewhere it reads once, few, many or a size class.

>-|TRBJ1-4|TRBV6-5|-
CASGGEGLSKLFF
TGTGCCAGCGGGGGTGAGGGCTTGTCGAAACTGTTTTTT
>-|TRBJ1-4|TRBV5-1|-
CASRVEGPNEKLFF
TGCGCCAGCAGGGTAGAGGGCCCTAATGAAAAACTGTTTTTT
>once|TRBJ2-1|TRBV24-1|-
CATATSSYNEQFF
TGTGCCACCGCGACCAGCTCCTACAATGAGCAGTTCTTC
>-|TRBJ1-5|TRBV19|-
CASSKGTRDQPQHF
TGTGCCAGTAGTAAAGGGACTCGCGATCAGCCCCAGCATTTT
>-|TRBJ1-2|TRBV6-2/TRBV6-3|-
CASSGQTLRGYTF
TGTGCCAGCAGTGGACAGACATTAAGAGGCTACACCTTC
>-|TRBJ1-5|TRBV6-5|-
CASRRDNNQPQHF
TGTGCCAGCAGAAGGGATAACAATCAGCCCCAGCATTTT
>once|TRBJ2-3|TRBV5-5|-
CASSLAVRAGSDTQYF
TGTGCCAGCAGCTTGGCGGTCAGGGCCGGGTCGGATACGCAGTATTTT
>-|TRBJ2-1|TRBV30|-
CAWRPYRTLGHEQFF
TGTGCCTGGAGACCGTACAGGACCCTCGGGCATGAGCAGTTCTTC
>-|TRBJ2-2|TRBV29-1|-
CSVVGPRGNTGELFF
TGCAGCGTTGTAGGCCCCCGGGGAAACACCGGGGAGCTGTTTTTT
>-|TRBJ2-5|TRBV10-3|-
CAIRRTPQETQYF
TGTGCCATCAGGAGGACGCCGCAAGAGACCCAGTACTTC
>-|TRBJ2-3|TRBV7-9|TRBD2
CASSFPERGDTDTQYF
TGTGCCAGCAGCTTTCCTGAGCGGGGGGACACAGATACGCAGTATTTT
>-|TRBJ1-2|TRBV4-1|-
CASSQVEYGYTF
TGCGCCAGCAGCCAAGTAGAGTATGGCTACACCTTC
>-|TRBJ1-1|TRBV19|-
CASSARPGALNTEAFF
TGTGCCAGTAGTGCACGACCGGGGGCATTGAACACTGAAGCTTTCTTT
>-|TRBJ2-5|TRBV24-1|TRBD2
CATSDPGTSGGPYQETQYF
TGTGCCACCAGTGACCCCGGGACTAGCGGGGGGCCGTACCAAGAGACCCAGTACTTC
>-|TRBJ1-1|TRBV5-1|-
CASSPFGRGEAFF
TGCGCCAGCAGCCCCTTTGGCAGGGGTGAAGCTTTCTTT
>-|TRBJ1-2|TRBV30|TRBD1
CAWGTGGQGYTF
TGTGCCTGGGGGACAGGGGGTCAAGGCTACACCTTC
>-|TRBJ2-2|TRBV7-3|-
CASSPRHGAGELFF
TGTGCCAGCAGTCCCAGGCATGGAGCCGGGGAGCTGTTTTTT
>-|TRBJ1-1|TRBV4-2|-
CASSQTDRMNTEAFF
TGTGCCAGCAGCCAAACGGACAGAATGAACACTGAAGCTTTCTTT